A single sample is the source of the 20 T cell receptor beta chains below, sequenced in a study of blood T cell repertoires in COVID-19. Repertoires were generated with immunoSEQ multiplex PCR, while TCRdb's copy carries only in-frame clones and drops some. The sample holds about 120,000 clones; over 70% are singletons and the top ten take about 2.5%. What was sequenced was peripheral blood. These receptors originate from a man aged 65-85 years with acute or convalescent COVID-19.

V usage is TRBV9 and J usage is TRBJ1-6; no clear D. This CDR3 spans 15 amino acids. Per the germline V gene, CDR1 is SGDLS and CDR2 is YYNGEE. The V gene lost 0 bases and the J gene lost 3 bases, with 7 bases spanning the gap. In DNA form, the CDR3 reads TGTGCCAGCAGCGTAGATGTGAGCTATAATTCACCCCTCCACTTT. Protein product: CASSVDVSYNSPLHF.

This sequence joins TRBV12-5 and TRBJ2-7; D might be TRBD2 (6 bases). CDR1 and CDR2 (germline): LGHNT, FRNRAP. The CDR3 is made up of 12 amino acids. The ends were cut back, 8 bases at V and 1 base at J, with 9 bases in the middle. This CDR3 reads CASRRESYEQYF. As DNA, the CDR3 is TGTGCTAGTCGGAGGGAGTCCTACGAGCAGTACTTC.

This clone has just a few counts. The V gene is TRBV5-6, the J gene TRBJ1-1; 8 nucleotides match TRBD1. The germline gives CDR1 SGHDT, CDR2 YYEEEE. There are 16 residues in the CDR3. The trim removed 2 bases at V and 1 base at J, leaving 7 bases unmatched. CDR3 region: CASSFSGGLSNTEAFF. The CDR3 coding sequence is TGTGCCAGCAGCTTTTCAGGGGGCCTATCGAACACTGAAGCTTTCTTT.

V and J are TRBV5-4 and TRBJ2-3, with a possible D match to TRBD2 (7 bases). The CDR3 has 15 residues. Trimming stripped 1 base from V and 4 bases from J, with 13 bases between. Germline V lookup: CDR1 SGHNT, CDR2 YYREEE (reference sequence). For the CDR3, the DNA is TGTGCCAGCAGCTTGCGGGGGGCAGGGGCAGATACGCAGTATTTT. Residues: CASSLRGAGADTQYF.

This clone has just one count. The rearrangement links TRBV12-5 to TRBJ2-3; 8 bases are shared with TRBD1. The CDR3 runs 14 residues. Germline V CDR1 and CDR2: LGHNT, FRNRAP. Germline trimming cut 3 bases from V and 4 bases from J; bases unmatched to any gene: 3. The CDR3, as DNA: TGTGCTAGTGGTTTAGGACAGGGCGCAGATACGCAGTATTTT. Its protein product is CASGLGQGADTQYF.

The chain joins TRBV5-5 to TRBJ1-2, with a weak D call TRBD1 (6 bases). Germline values: CDR1 SGHKS, CDR2 YYEKEE (reference sequence). CDR3 length: 16 amino acids. V lost 3 bases and J 6 bases, leaving 21 bases between the germline ends. The CDR3 sequence: CASSSPGHKVGNGYTF. CDR3 nucleotides: TGTGCCAGCAGCTCCCCGGGACATAAAGTTGGAAATGGCTACACCTTC.

The V and J genes are TRBV2 and TRBJ1-1, with 12 bases identical to TRBD1. Germline CDR1 is SNHLY and CDR2 is FYNNEI. V was clipped by 6 bases and J by 7 bases; unmatched bases: 6. This CDR3 is built from 14 residues. CDR3 residues: CASSRDRGRGEAFF. The DNA of the CDR3 is TGTGCCAGCAGCCGGGACAGGGGGCGCGGTGAAGCTTTCTTT.

J is TRBJ1-6 and V is TRBV6-5; D unclear. Trimming pared 0 bases from V and 7 bases from J, leaving 10 bases between. Germline lookup yields CDR1 MNHEY and CDR2 SVGAGI. This CDR3 comprises 15 residues. CDR3 residues: CASSYSSPGNSPLHF. DNA for the CDR3: TGTGCCAGCAGTTACTCGAGTCCCGGGAATTCACCCCTCCACTTT.

This sequence joins TRBV27 and TRBJ1-2; TRBD1 agrees at 7 bases. The CDR3 is 13 amino acids. After removal of 6 bases from V and 2 bases from J, the junction contained 3 bases not matched to a gene. Germline assignment: CDR1 MNHEY and CDR2 SMNVEV (reference sequence). The CDR3 DNA reads TGTGCCAGCAGGTTGGGACAGAACTATGGCTACACCTTC. Residues: CASRLGQNYGYTF.

This clone has only one observation. The chain carries TRBV3-1 (or the pseudogene TRBV3-2) and TRBJ2-5; tentative D call: TRBD1 (6 bases). Germline loops: CDR1 LGHDT, CDR2 YNNKEL (reference sequence). V lost 1 base and J lost 5, with 20 bases in between. The CDR3 length is 17 residues. The CDR3, as DNA: TGTGCCAGCAGCCAAGTAGTGGGGCAGGGGTGGTTGGAGACCCAGTACTTC. Its translation: CASSQVVGQGWLETQYF.

A single count supports this clone. The chain is built from TRBV6-5 and TRBJ2-1, with TRBD1 identical over 10 bases. The J segment lost 7 bases and the V segment lost 6 bases, leaving 6 bases of the junction unmatched. Germline CDR1 and CDR2: MNHEY and SVGAGI. CDR3 length: 14 amino acids. The DNA for the CDR3 is TGTGCCAGCAGGGGGGACAGGGGCGGAAATGAGCAGTTCTTC. It translates to CASRGDRGGNEQFF.

V usage is TRBV6-2 or TRBV6-3 and J usage is TRBJ2-1, with TRBD2 matching over 11 bases. Germline V lookup: CDR1 MNHEY, CDR2 SVGEGT. The ends lost 0 bases at V and 7 bases at J; junction bases unmatched: 5. CDR3 length: 16 amino acids. The CDR3 DNA follows: TGTGCCAGCAGTTACTCGGGTAGCGGGGGGGCGAATGAGCAGTTCTTC. Its translation: CASSYSGSGGANEQFF.

The chain employs TRBV4-2 and TRBJ2-2; TRBD2 matches at 12 bases. Germline V CDR1 and CDR2: LGHNA, YNFKEQ. Trimming took 0 bases from V and 6 from J; bases not matched to a gene: 8. The CDR3 is 18 amino acids. The CDR3 DNA reads as TGTGCCAGCAGCCAAGAGAGGTGGGCTAGCGGGGGGGCCGGGGAGCTGTTTTTT. The encoded protein is CASSQERWASGGAGELFF.

The J gene is TRBJ1-1, the V gene TRBV7-8; D ambiguous. Germline V gene sequence: CDR1 SGHVS, CDR2 FQNEAQ. Trimming left V 5 bases short and J 5 bases short, with 12 bases between. The CDR3 contains 13 residues. CDR3 in DNA: TGTGCCAGCAGCGTAATTGTTGAGACTGAAGCTTTCTTT. Translating gives CASSVIVETEAFF.

The chain couples TRBV4-3 to TRBJ1-1, with unresolved D. With 1 base removed from V and 0 bases from J, the gap between germline ends came to 6 bases. The CDR3 loop spans 14 amino acids. Germline V lookup: CDR1 LGHNA, CDR2 YSLEER. CDR3 sequence (DNA): TGCGCCAGCAGCCAAGGGCTCATGAACACTGAAGCTTTCTTT. It translates to CASSQGLMNTEAFF.

The V gene is TRBV10-3, the J gene TRBJ1-4, with 7 bases aligning to TRBD1. Looked up from germline, CDR1 is ENHRY and CDR2 is SYGVKD. This CDR3 is 13 amino acids long. The junction had 4 bases not matched to a gene; V was cut back by 9 bases and J by 3 bases. The DNA of the CDR3 is TGTGCCATGAGACAGGGCCCTAATGAAAAACTGTTTTTT. Translation: CAMRQGPNEKLFF.

This clone was counted ten times or more. This chain connects TRBV7-9 to TRBJ2-5, with a tentative D call TRBD2 (7 bases). Trimming cost V 0 bases and J 1 base, with 9 bases left between them. Germline CDR1 and CDR2: SEHNR and FQNEAQ (reference sequence). The CDR3 runs to 15 residues. The CDR3 DNA reads TGTGCCAGCAGCTTAGCAGGGGGGGCCCAAGAGACCCAGTACTTC. Translated: CASSLAGGAQETQYF.

This CDR3 is CASRRLFVDTGELFF. The CDR3, as DNA: TGTGCCAGCAGGCGACTCTTTGTGGACACCGGGGAGCTGTTTTTT. V usage is TRBV27 and J usage is TRBJ2-2; D is unclear. Deletions cut 6 bases from V and 3 bases from J, with 14 bases between. The CDR3 totals 15 residues. The germline V gene has CDR1 MNHEY and CDR2 SMNVEV (reference sequence).

The chain couples TRBV6-5 to TRBJ1-2; possible D gene TRBD1, 5 bases. Trimming removed 8 bases from V and 5 bases from J, with 12 bases in between. This CDR3 region has 12 residues. Germline V CDR1 and CDR2: MNHEY, SVGAGI. CDR3 bases: TGTGCCAGCGGCCAAGGGGTTTATGGCTACACCTTC. Translation gives CASGQGVYGYTF.

V and J are TRBV5-4 and TRBJ2-7; perhaps TRBD1 as D (5 bases). The CDR3 consists of 14 residues. Germline V gives CDR1 SGHNT, CDR2 YYREEE (reference sequence). V was clipped by 0 bases and J by 3 bases, with 10 bases between them. The CDR3 DNA follows: TGTGCCAGCAGCTTGGGGGCAGGGAACTACGAGCAGTACTTC. Amino acids: CASSLGAGNYEQYF.